This TCR beta chain was documented in a study of T cells in localized non-small cell lung cancer. Study-wide findings and caveats: As only one tumor region underwent sequencing, heterogeneity remains possible. Adjacent lung exhibited a median of around 60 among the 100 most abundant tumor clones.

As for this clone: Its antigen is undetermined.

Method: immunoSEQ multiplex PCR; TCRdb's copy keeps in-frame clones and lacks some. The sample holds around 140,000 clones, 89% seen once. Germline V lookup: CDR1 LGHNA, CDR2 YNFKEQ. The J segment lost 4 bases and the V segment lost 3 bases, leaving 8 bases of the junction unmatched. CDR3 size: 16 residues. This receptor was obtained from a female donor older than 55 with stage I lung adenocarcinoma. This sample comprised peripheral blood, obtained before any cancer treatment. The chain recombines TRBV4-2 with TRBJ1-1, with 10 positions matching TRBD1. The CDR3 nucleotides read TGTGCCAGCAGCCATCCCGGGACAGGGGCCGGCACTGAAGCTTTCTTT. Translating gives CASSHPGTGAGTEAFF.